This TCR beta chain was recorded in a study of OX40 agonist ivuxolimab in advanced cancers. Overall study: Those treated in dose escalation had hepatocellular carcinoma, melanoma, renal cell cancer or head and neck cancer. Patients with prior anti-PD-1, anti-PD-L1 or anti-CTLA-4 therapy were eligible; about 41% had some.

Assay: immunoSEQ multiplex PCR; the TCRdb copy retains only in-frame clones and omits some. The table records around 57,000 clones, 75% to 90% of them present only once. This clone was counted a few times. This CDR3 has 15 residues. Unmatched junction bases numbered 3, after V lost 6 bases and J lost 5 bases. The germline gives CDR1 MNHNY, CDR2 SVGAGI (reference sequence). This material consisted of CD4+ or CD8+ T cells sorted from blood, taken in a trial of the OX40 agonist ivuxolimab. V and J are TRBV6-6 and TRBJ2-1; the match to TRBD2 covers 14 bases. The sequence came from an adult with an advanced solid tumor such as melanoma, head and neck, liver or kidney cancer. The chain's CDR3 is CASSRTSGGNNEQFF. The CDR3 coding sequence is TGTGCCAGCAGCAGGACTAGCGGGGGGAACAATGAGCAGTTCTTC.